This T cell receptor beta chain was recovered during a study of shared clonotypes between healthy human individuals. Study summary: CD4 naive and memory got three plates each, CD8 naive two, CD8 memory one.

The repertoire was sequenced with immunoSEQ multiplex PCR; TCRdb's copy has only in-frame clones and lacks some. Here the sample spans 550,000 to 650,000 clones, around 96% being singletons. Study-wide points: The diversity represented, both genetic and in exposure history, was limited by few donors.

The CDR3 runs 13 residues. Germline V CDR1 and CDR2: SGHDN, FVKESK. V dropped 4 bases and J dropped 9 bases, with 13 bases sitting between them. On this clone itself: What it binds is unknown.

CD8 cells regarded as naive lacked CD45RO, were positively chosen for CCR7, and omitted terminally differentiated effector memory CD45RA+ cells. The receptor was derived from a woman aged 25-40 years in good health. The sequencing sample was made of naive CD8+ T cells sorted from blood. This rearrangement joins TRBV14 to TRBJ2-1, with D perhaps given as TRBD1 or TRBD2 (6 bases each). In nucleotides, the CDR3 is TGTGCCAGCAGCCTTCAAGGGGGGACTGAGCAGTTCTTC. It is translated as CASSLQGGTEQFF.